These T cell receptor beta chains were read from a single sample in a study of blood T cell repertoires in COVID-19. Generated by immunoSEQ multiplex PCR, the TCRdb table keeps only in-frame clones and is missing some. The sample holds 50,000 to 85,000 clones; around 77% are singletons and the top ten take around 9.7%. Source material: peripheral blood. Receptors originate from a human donor in a cohort sampled during active COVID-19. Both conserved end residues are part of each CDR3. Fields, in order: V gene, D gene, J gene, clone size, CDR3 protein, CDR3 DNA. D genes are given only for firm matches. A row's size may be missing; if present it is once, few, many or a size class.

TRBV29-1	NA	TRBJ2-7	NA	CSVEERGGSYEQYF	TGCAGCGTTGAAGAAAGAGGGGGCTCCTACGAGCAGTACTTC
TRBV19	TRBD1	TRBJ1-4	NA	CASGGTAYHEKLFF	TGTGCCAGTGGAGGGACAGCTTATCATGAAAAACTGTTTTTT
TRBV30	TRBD1	TRBJ2-7	once	CAWSVRTGHEQYF	TGTGCCTGGAGTGTAAGGACAGGGCACGAGCAGTACTTC
TRBV24-1	TRBD1	TRBJ1-2	once	CATSDLTGGGYTF	TGTGCCACCAGTGATTTGACAGGGGGAGGCTACACCTTC
TRBV11-2	TRBD2	TRBJ2-1	NA	CASSLGGDEQFF	TGTGCCAGCAGCTTGGGAGGGGATGAGCAGTTCTTC
TRBV12-3/TRBV12-4	NA	TRBJ2-6	NA	CASSSPGANVLTF	TGTGCCAGCAGTTCTCCTGGGGCCAACGTCCTGACTTTC
TRBV27	NA	TRBJ1-6	NA	CASSSTERSPLHF	TGTGCCAGCAGTTCCACAGAACGTTCACCCCTCCACTTT
TRBV6-6	NA	TRBJ1-5	NA	CASSYGRANQPQHF	TGTGCCAGCAGTTACGGGAGGGCAAATCAGCCCCAGCATTTT
TRBV19	NA	TRBJ1-1	NA	CASAAGGGRHTEAFF	TGTGCCAGTGCAGCGGGCGGGGGTCGACACACTGAAGCTTTCTTT
TRBV2	TRBD1	TRBJ2-6	NA	CASTDRGRPSGANVLTF	TGTGCCAGCACTGACAGGGGCCGTCCTAGCGGGGCCAACGTCCTGACTTTC
TRBV4-1	TRBD2	TRBJ2-3	NA	CASSQHTGLAGVVQVTQYF	TGCGCCAGCAGCCAACACACGGGACTAGCGGGAGTCGTCCAGGTTACGCAGTATTTT
TRBV5-6	NA	TRBJ1-2	NA	CASSSVQVISYGYTF	TGTGCCAGCAGCTCAGTACAGGTTATTAGCTATGGCTACACCTTC
TRBV2	TRBD1	TRBJ1-1	NA	CARDRVMNTEAFF	TGTGCCAGGGACAGGGTTATGAACACTGAAGCTTTCTTT
TRBV7-2	TRBD1	TRBJ2-5	NA	CASSLTWDRAGKTQYF	TGTGCCAGCAGCTTAACCTGGGACAGGGCAGGGAAGACCCAGTACTTC
TRBV18	NA	TRBJ2-3	once	CASSPQDSGTDTQYF	TGTGCCAGCTCACCACAGGACAGCGGCACAGATACGCAGTATTTT